This record concerns one T cell receptor (beta chain) sequence. The data were taken from a study of control samples from healthy donors and cancer patients. Data came from immunoSEQ multiplex PCR; TCRdb stores just in-frame clones and leaves some out. The sample has approximately 190,000 clones, and its top ten clones hold approximately 2.2%. With V trimmed by 5 bases and J by 4 bases, 7 bases remained unmatched. The CDR3 is 15 amino acids. From germline, CDR1 is MNHEY and CDR2 SVGAGI. The sequence derives from a woman aged 25 to 39 in good health. Sequenced sample: blood. This sequence joins TRBV6-5 and TRBJ2-2, with 7 bases identical to TRBD1. CDR3 sequence: CASSLDRVFTGELFF. The CDR3 coding sequence is TGTGCCAGCAGTCTCGACAGGGTGTTCACCGGGGAGCTGTTTTTT.